This T cell receptor (beta chain) was sequenced during a study of OX40 agonist ivuxolimab in advanced cancers. For context, the study as a whole: Ivuxolimab, which targeted the costimulatory receptor OX40 (CD134), was an agonistic, fully human IgG2 monoclonal antibody. Intravenous ivuxolimab was administered to patients every 2 weeks at six dose levels: 0.01, 0.1, 0.3, 1.5, 3 and 10 mg/kg. Of the roughly 52 patients in dose escalation, 19 had hepatocellular carcinoma, around 15 had melanoma, 9 had renal cell carcinoma and 9 had head and neck cancer. A male proportion of 82.7% and a mean age of around 60 years, ranging from 23 to 79, were recorded for the dose-escalation cohort. Patients were allowed to have had prior anti-PD-1, anti-PD-L1 or anti-CTLA-4 therapy, and around two fifths of the dose-escalation patients had been treated with checkpoint inhibitors. Partial responses occurred in three dose-escalation patients: two with cutaneous melanoma and one with hepatocellular carcinoma. The purpose of peripheral TCRbeta sequencing was to test whether ivuxolimab changed TCR sequence diversity and led to clonal T-cell expansion. The paper describes the monotherapy dose-escalation part (N of about 57 patients) of the phase I trial of ivuxolimab. Study-level results and caveats: Low levels of normalized T-cell clonal expansion were also seen in some nonresponding patients. Clonal expansion of both CD4+ and CD8+ blood T cells was observed from baseline to week 6 at doses 0.1 to 3.0 mg/kg. On average, CD8+ T cells showed more expanded clones than CD4+ T cells after ivuxolimab. Partial responders in the 0.1-3.0 mg/kg groups had among the lowest normalized peripheral clonal expansion, especially among CD8+ T cells. Which antigens the clonally expanded peripheral T cells were specific for was not determined.

With respect to this clone: The antigen this receptor binds is unknown. No base quality information exists; no much larger clone differs at one position.

Patients with a history of autoimmune disease or receiving systemic immunosuppression were excluded from the trial. Peripheral blood for TCR sequencing was drawn from every dose cohort at baseline, at cycle 4 day 1 and at cycle 7 day 1. Samples came from an open-label, multicenter, first-in-human phase I dose-escalation trial of ivuxolimab. Adults with locally advanced or metastatic melanoma, renal cell carcinoma, hepatocellular carcinoma or head and neck squamous cell carcinoma were enrolled in the trial. Before TCR sequencing, CD4+ and CD8+ T cells were separately sorted from peripheral blood. The CDR3, cysteine through phenylalanine, is 17 amino acids long. Kept here is only the CDR3 DNA, which spans 51 bases and is read in frame from base 1. The germline V gene supplies CDR1 LGHNA and CDR2 YSLEER. A distance of 13 bases separates the germline ends of V and J, which lose 0 bases and 0 bases respectively.

Genomic DNA was isolated from the sorted cells so that the TCRbeta CDR3 region could be sequenced. TCRbeta CDR3 regions were sequenced using the immunoSEQ Assay. The table comes from immuneACCESS by way of TCRdb, which keeps in-frame sequences with V and J called. Part of the clones is missing from these tables; in studies checked, under half for an unresolved V gene and the rest for unknown reasons. This sample is represented by approximately 24,000 clones; approximately 85% of them were singletons. In total, the top ten clones hold almost 35% of the sample. The rearrangement combines TRBV4-3 with TRBJ2-3; too little of a D gene remains to name it. Sequencing used CD4+ or CD8+ T cells sorted from blood, obtained in a trial of the OX40 agonist ivuxolimab. This TCR was recovered from an adult with an advanced solid tumor such as melanoma, head and neck, liver or kidney cancer. The CDR3 sequence is CASSQDRAGTSTDTQYF. The nucleotide sequence reads as follows: TGCGCCAGCAGCCAAGATCGGGCAGGTACTAGCACAGATACGCAGTATTTT.